The 28 T cell receptor beta chains below come from one sample, sequenced in a study of blood T cell repertoires in COVID-19. This table comes from immunoSEQ multiplex PCR, and its TCRdb copy is limited to in-frame clones, with some not included. This sample yields about 100,000 clones, of which 85% to 95% are seen a single time; 5% to 6% belongs to the top ten. What was sequenced was peripheral blood. The receptors here all came from a man aged 45-65 years with active COVID-19.

The rearrangement links TRBV2 to TRBJ1-1; the match to TRBD1 covers 7 bases. The CDR3 is 17 amino acids. V shed 9 bases and J 0 bases; nucleotides not matched to a gene: 16. Germline CDR1 and CDR2: SNHLY and FYNNEI. Here the CDR3 reads CASRFRDRTYMNTEAFF. CDR3 bases: TGTGCCAGTCGATTCCGGGACAGAACTTATATGAACACTGAAGCTTTCTTT. The full variable domain, with the rest looked up from reference TRBV2 and TRBJ1-1, is EPEVTQTPSHQVTQMGQEVILRCVPISNHLYFYWYRQILGQKVEFLVSFYNNEISEKSEIFDDQFSVERPDGSNFTLKIRSTKLEDSAMYFCASRFRDRTYMNTEAFFGQGTRLTVV.

The rearrangement uses TRBV4-1 and TRBJ1-6; no definite D call. Germline CDR1 is MGHRA and CDR2 is YSYEKL. The CDR3 totals 14 residues. Trimming took off 3 bases at V and 9 bases at J, with 12 bases between the two ends. CDR3 sequence reads: CASSHLPTGSPLHF. The DNA of the CDR3 is TGCGCCAGCAGCCACCTTCCCACCGGTTCACCCCTCCACTTT.

The V gene is TRBV7-3, the J gene TRBJ2-7, with 7 bases identical to TRBD2. This CDR3 contains 15 residues. CDR1 is SGHTA, CDR2 FQGTGA, per germline. V trimming: 2 bases; J trimming: 0 bases; junction bases outside the gene matches: 4. CDR3 in DNA: TGTGCCAGCAGCTTAGCCGGGGGGAGCTCCTACGAGCAGTACTTC. It translates to CASSLAGGSSYEQYF.

This chain joins TRBV3-1 (or the pseudogene TRBV3-2) and TRBJ1-4; D uncertain. Germline V gives CDR1 LGHDT, CDR2 YNNKEL (reference sequence). The CDR3 runs to 14 residues. Trimming removed 5 bases at V and 3 bases at J, with 10 bases between. The CDR3 DNA follows: TGTGCCAGCAGCGGTGGGCAGCCTAATGAAAAACTGTTTTTT. Its translation is CASSGGQPNEKLFF.

This rearrangement joins TRBV10-3 to TRBJ2-1; 8 positions agree with TRBD2. The germline CDR1 and CDR2 sequences are ENHRY and SYGVKD. V gave up 4 bases and J gave up 3 bases; unmatched junction bases: 8. The CDR3 length is 16 residues. The CDR3 protein is CAISAFREGSYNEQFF. In DNA, the CDR3 is TGTGCCATCAGTGCCTTTCGGGAGGGTAGCTACAATGAGCAGTTCTTC.

This clone was detected only once. The chain couples TRBV7-3 to TRBJ2-1; 10 bases map to TRBD2. The CDR3 is 15 residues long. After removal of 2 bases from V and 7 bases from J, the junction contained 5 bases not matched to a gene. Germline CDR1 SGHTA, CDR2 FQGTGA. The CDR3 sequence: CASSLLAGVTNEQFF. CDR3 bases: TGTGCCAGCAGCTTACTAGCGGGAGTTACGAATGAGCAGTTCTTC. Drawing the rest from reference TRBV7-3 and TRBJ2-1, the complete variable domain is GAGVSQTPSNKVTEKGKYVELRCDPISGHTALYWYRQSLGQGPEFLIYFQGTGAADDSGLPNDRFFAVRPEGSVSTLKIQRTERGDSAVYLCASSLLAGVTNEQFFGPGTRLTVL.

V gene TRBV29-1 combines with J gene TRBJ1-5, with 7 positions matching TRBD1. Per the germline V gene, CDR1 is SQVTM and CDR2 is ANQGSEA. The CDR3 has 13 amino acids. V gave up 7 bases and J gave up 3 bases; unmatched junction bases: 6. CDR3 amino acids: CSGGDSYNQPQHF. CDR3 DNA sequence: TGCAGCGGGGGGGACAGCTACAATCAGCCCCAGCATTTT.

The genes are TRBV2 and TRBJ1-6; 9 bases match TRBD1. With 6 bases clipped from V and 7 bases from J, the junction kept 4 bases outside the gene matches. Germline lookup yields CDR1 SNHLY and CDR2 FYNNEI. CDR3 length equals 14 residues. The CDR3 reads CASRRGQGNSPLHF. CDR3 nucleotides: TGTGCCAGCAGAAGGGGACAGGGAAATTCACCCCTCCACTTT. The full variable domain, completed using reference TRBV2 and TRBJ1-6, is EPEVTQTPSHQVTQMGQEVILRCVPISNHLYFYWYRQILGQKVEFLVSFYNNEISEKSEIFDDQFSVERPDGSNFTLKIRSTKLEDSAMYFCASRRGQGNSPLHFGNGTRLTVT.

The chain couples TRBV27 to TRBJ2-1; 9 bases match TRBD2. The V gene end was trimmed by 2 bases and the J gene end by 5 bases; junction bases not matched to a gene: 16. Germline CDR1 and CDR2: MNHEY and SMNVEV (reference sequence). The CDR3 length is 19 residues. CDR3 sequence reads: CASSLRRKFAGGPHNEQFF. The CDR3 nucleotides read TGTGCCAGCAGTTTAAGGAGGAAGTTTGCGGGAGGGCCTCACAATGAGCAGTTCTTC.

J is TRBJ2-2 and V is TRBV7-3, with TRBD2 as a possible D gene (6 bases). The CDR3 is 16 residues long. Between the trimmed V and J ends, which lost 5 bases and 3 bases, there was a span of 16 bases. CDR1 is SGHTA and CDR2 is FQGTGA in the germline V gene. CDR3 DNA sequence: TGTGCCAGCAGCCCCTTCATGGGACTGTACACCGGGGAGCTGTTTTTT. This codes for CASSPFMGLYTGELFF.

The rearrangement links TRBV7-2 to TRBJ2-3; TRBD2 matches 8 bases. CDR3 length: 15 residues. Germline lookup yields CDR1 SGHTA and CDR2 FQGNSA. The ends lost 1 base at V and 3 bases at J; junction bases unmatched: 3. CDR3 residues: CASSLDTSGTDTQYF. The CDR3 DNA reads TGTGCCAGCAGCTTAGATACTAGCGGTACAGATACGCAGTATTTT.

The J gene is TRBJ1-5, the V gene TRBV5-6; D is perhaps TRBD1 (6 bases). V lost 3 bases and J 0 bases, leaving 13 bases between the germline ends. CDR3 size: 16 residues. Germline V gives CDR1 SGHDT, CDR2 YYEEEE. The CDR3 DNA reads TGTGCCAGCAGCTCGACAGGAGTTTATAGCAATCAGCCCCAGCATTTT. As protein: CASSSTGVYSNQPQHF.

The V and J genes are TRBV18 and TRBJ2-3; TRBD2 agrees at 7 bases. This CDR3 contains 15 residues. CDR1 and CDR2 from the germline V gene are KGHSH and LQKENI. With V trimmed by 5 bases and J by 2 bases, 7 bases remained unmatched. For the CDR3, the DNA is TGTGCCAGCTCAGAAGGAAGCGGGGCCACAGATACGCAGTATTTT. Its translation is CASSEGSGATDTQYF. The variable domain in full, completed from reference TRBV18 and TRBJ2-3, reads NAGVMQNPRHLVRRRGQEARLRCSPMKGHSHVYWYRQLPEEGLKFMVYLQKENIIDESGMPKERFSAEFPKEGPSILRIQQVVRGDSAAYFCASSEGSGATDTQYFGPGTRLTVL.

The V and J genes are TRBV5-4 and TRBJ2-1; TRBD2 agrees at 11 bases. With 5 bases clipped from V and 5 bases from J, the junction kept 3 bases outside the gene matches. Per the germline V gene, CDR1 is SGHNT and CDR2 is YYREEE (reference sequence). CDR3 length: 14 residues. CDR3 coding DNA: TGTGCCAGCAGGCCACTAGCGGGAGACAATGAGCAGTTCTTC. Translation gives CASRPLAGDNEQFF.

This chain connects TRBV7-9 to TRBJ2-6; 8 nucleotides agree with TRBD1. V trimming: 5 bases; J trimming: 3 bases; junction bases outside the gene matches: 15. Germline CDR1 reads SEHNR; CDR2 reads FQNEAQ (reference sequence). The CDR3 consists of 19 residues. The CDR3 DNA reads as TGTGCCAGCAGCAAAGGGCAGTTCGCAGGGGGCGGTGGGGCCAACGTCCTGACTTTC. Its translation: CASSKGQFAGGGGANVLTF.

The chain uses TRBV25-1 and TRBJ1-4, with 8 bases fitting TRBD1. J gave up 5 bases and V 6 bases, and 8 bases lay outside the gene matches. From germline, CDR1 is MGHDK and CDR2 SYGVNS. CDR3 length equals 15 residues. The CDR3 region is CASSRPGGANEKLFF. CDR3 sequence (DNA): TGTGCCAGCAGCCGTCCAGGGGGCGCAAATGAAAAACTGTTTTTT.

Comment on this clone: Different DNA sequences within this sample yield the same CDR3. This chain connects TRBV28 to TRBJ1-5; D is ambiguous. Trimming stripped 6 bases from V and 2 bases from J, with 5 bases between. The germline V gene has CDR1 MDHEN and CDR2 SYDVKM. This CDR3 region has 12 residues. The chain's CDR3 is CASSPGNQPQHF. The CDR3 region has the DNA TGTGCCAGCAGCCCAGGCAATCAGCCCCAGCATTTT.

This clone was observed a handful of times. The V gene is TRBV6-5, the J gene TRBJ1-1, with unresolved D. Germline V CDR1 and CDR2: MNHEY, SVGAGI. V lost 7 bases to trimming and J lost 8 bases, with 11 bases between them. This CDR3 has 11 amino acids. Here the CDR3 reads CASKNGKEAFF. As DNA, the CDR3 is TGTGCCAGCAAAAACGGGAAGGAAGCTTTCTTT.

The chain carries TRBV15 and TRBJ1-5; D remains ambiguous. CDR1 is LNHNV, CDR2 YYDKDF, per germline (reference sequence). Trimming cost V 7 bases and J 3 bases, with 10 bases left between them. The CDR3 runs to 13 residues. CDR3 bases: TGTGCCACCAAAATGGAGATCAATCAGCCCCAGCATTTT. This sequence encodes CATKMEINQPQHF. Full variable domain (rest looked up from reference TRBV15 and TRBJ1-5): DAMVIQNPRYQVTQFGKPVTLSCSQTLNHNVMYWYQQKSSQAPKLLFHYYDKDFNNEADTPDNFQSRRPNTSFCFLDIRSPGLGDTAMYLCATKMEINQPQHFGDGTRLSIL.

This sequence joins TRBV18 and TRBJ2-2; TRBD1 matches 7 bases. With 2 bases clipped from V and 6 bases from J, the junction kept 12 bases outside the gene matches. CDR1 KGHSH and CDR2 LQKENI come from the germline V gene. This CDR3 is 17 amino acids long. CDR3 region: CASSPSRLGRGPGELFF. In nucleotides, the CDR3 is TGTGCCAGCTCACCATCTCGTCTCGGTAGGGGGCCCGGGGAGCTGTTTTTT.

This chain links TRBV2 with TRBJ1-2; TRBD1 might be the D (5 bases). CDR1 and CDR2 from the germline V gene are SNHLY and FYNNEI. The V end was cut by 3 bases, the J end by 8 bases, with 22 bases between. The CDR3 sequence is 16 residues long. The CDR3 is CASSDLPPGGVGGYTF. The CDR3, as DNA: TGTGCCAGCAGTGATCTCCCCCCGGGGGGAGTTGGAGGCTACACCTTC.

The chain links TRBV19 to TRBJ1-1, with a tentative D call TRBD1 (5 bases). CDR1 and CDR2 (germline): LNHDA, SQIVND (reference sequence). CDR3 size: 14 residues. V lost 5 bases to trimming and J lost 0 bases, with 10 bases between them. The CDR3 DNA reads TGTGCCAGTAGTTCCCAGGGCCTGAACACTGAAGCTTTCTTT. This codes for CASSSQGLNTEAFF.

The chain recombines TRBV5-1 with TRBJ2-3, with D possibly matching TRBD2 (6 bases). The germline V gene has CDR1 SGHRS and CDR2 YFSETQ. The length of the CDR3 is 16 residues. Trimming removed 2 bases at V and 3 bases at J, with 16 bases between. The CDR3 region is CASSFLAGSVTDTQYF. The CDR3 nucleotides are TGCGCCAGCAGCTTTCTTGCGGGATCGGTAACAGATACGCAGTATTTT.

This chain connects TRBV2 to TRBJ1-6, with unresolved D. The CDR3 runs to 16 residues. Trimming took off 5 bases at V and 0 bases at J, with 11 bases between the two ends. In germline, CDR1 is SNHLY, CDR2 FYNNEI. CDR3 loop: CASSRQASSYNSPLHF. CDR3 DNA: TGTGCCAGCAGTCGCCAGGCCAGCTCCTATAATTCACCCCTCCACTTT. The full variable domain, its missing parts supplied by reference TRBV2 and TRBJ1-6, is EPEVTQTPSHQVTQMGQEVILRCVPISNHLYFYWYRQILGQKVEFLVSFYNNEISEKSEIFDDQFSVERPDGSNFTLKIRSTKLEDSAMYFCASSRQASSYNSPLHFGNGTRLTVT.

The chain employs TRBV6-5 and TRBJ2-7; D possibly corresponds to TRBD1 (5 bases). CDR3 length equals 14 residues. Trimming stripped 0 bases from V and 2 bases from J, with 8 bases between. Germline V gene sequence: CDR1 MNHEY, CDR2 SVGAGI. CDR3 protein: CASSYSDTTYEQYF. CDR3 in DNA: TGTGCCAGCAGTTACTCGGACACCACCTACGAGCAGTACTTC.

The rearrangement links TRBV24-1 to TRBJ2-1; no clear D. Trimming took off 4 bases at V and 9 bases at J, with 9 bases between the two ends. The CDR3 has 12 amino acids. From germline, CDR1 is KGHDR and CDR2 SFDVKD. The CDR3 reads CATSDPFGEQFF. The CDR3 DNA reads as TGTGCCACCAGTGACCCTTTCGGTGAGCAGTTCTTC.

The table lists this clone with a count of one. The CDR3 sequence: CSASKLAAYNEQFF. The CDR3 coding sequence is TGCAGTGCTAGTAAGCTAGCGGCATACAATGAGCAGTTCTTC. The chain recombines TRBV20-1 with TRBJ2-1; 7 bases map to TRBD2. The CDR3 has 14 amino acids. With 3 bases clipped from V and 4 bases from J, the junction kept 6 bases outside the gene matches. Per the germline V gene, CDR1 is DFQATT and CDR2 is SNEGSKA (reference sequence).

The chain links TRBV11-2 to TRBJ2-7; D ambiguous. V lost 0 bases to trimming and J lost 1 base, with 7 bases between them. The CDR3 covers 14 residues. The germline gives CDR1 SGHAT, CDR2 FQNNGV. The CDR3: CASSLDTGSYEQYF. The CDR3 nucleotides are TGTGCCAGCAGCTTAGATACGGGTTCCTACGAGCAGTACTTC.